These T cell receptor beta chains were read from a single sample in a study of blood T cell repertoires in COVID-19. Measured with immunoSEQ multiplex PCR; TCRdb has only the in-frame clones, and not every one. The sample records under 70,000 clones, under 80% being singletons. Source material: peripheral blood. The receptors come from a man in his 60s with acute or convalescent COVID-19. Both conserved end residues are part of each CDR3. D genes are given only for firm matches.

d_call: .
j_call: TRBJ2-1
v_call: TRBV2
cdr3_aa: CASSERGYNEQFF

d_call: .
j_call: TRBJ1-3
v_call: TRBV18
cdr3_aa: CASSPRFGGRSSGNTIYF

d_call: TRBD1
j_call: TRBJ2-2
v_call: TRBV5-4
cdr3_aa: CASSRGQSGELFF

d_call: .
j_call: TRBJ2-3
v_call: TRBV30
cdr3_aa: CAWSVRDTQYF

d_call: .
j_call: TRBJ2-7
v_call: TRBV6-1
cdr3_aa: CASSEASGMQYF

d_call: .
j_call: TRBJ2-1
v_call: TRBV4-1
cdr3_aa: CASSPGMDREGDEQFF

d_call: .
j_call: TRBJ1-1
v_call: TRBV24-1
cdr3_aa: CATSGDKNTEAFF

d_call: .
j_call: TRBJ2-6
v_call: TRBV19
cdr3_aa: CASSPGGIWGRAGANVLTF

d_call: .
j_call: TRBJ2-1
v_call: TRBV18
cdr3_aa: CASSPFITGTQGGEQFF

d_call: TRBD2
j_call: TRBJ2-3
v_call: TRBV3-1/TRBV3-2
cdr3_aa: CASSQGRLAGSTDTQYF

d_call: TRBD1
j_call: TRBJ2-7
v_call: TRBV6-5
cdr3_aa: CASTPAGQGSDEQYF

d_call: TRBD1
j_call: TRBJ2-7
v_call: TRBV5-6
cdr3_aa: CASSLETGGVWYEQYF

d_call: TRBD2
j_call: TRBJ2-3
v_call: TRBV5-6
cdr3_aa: CASSIVGTRTDTQYF

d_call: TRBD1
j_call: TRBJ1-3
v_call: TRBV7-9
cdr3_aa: CASSYTQGVVGNTIYF

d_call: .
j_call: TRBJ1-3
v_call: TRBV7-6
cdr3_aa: CASSLAASTVDTIYF

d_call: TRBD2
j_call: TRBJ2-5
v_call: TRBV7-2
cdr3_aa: CASTLGAGGGETQYF

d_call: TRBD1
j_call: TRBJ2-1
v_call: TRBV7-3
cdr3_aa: CASSHRGTVNNEQFF

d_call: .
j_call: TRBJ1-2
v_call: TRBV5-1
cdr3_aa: CASSPGMYGYTF

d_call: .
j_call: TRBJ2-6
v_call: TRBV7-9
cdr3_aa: CASSLGGLYGANVLTF

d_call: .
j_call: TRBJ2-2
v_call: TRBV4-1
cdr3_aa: CASSQDGVSAGELFF

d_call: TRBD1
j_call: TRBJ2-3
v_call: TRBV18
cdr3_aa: CASSPRNRGYTDTQYF

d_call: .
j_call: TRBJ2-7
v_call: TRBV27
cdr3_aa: CASSYSSRSSYEQYF

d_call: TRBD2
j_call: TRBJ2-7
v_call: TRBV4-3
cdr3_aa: CASSPGLAVTYEQYF

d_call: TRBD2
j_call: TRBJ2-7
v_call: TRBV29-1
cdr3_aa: CSVEDRTSGRPQEYF

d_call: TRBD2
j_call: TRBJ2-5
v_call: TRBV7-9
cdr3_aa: CASSPGGGRQETQYF

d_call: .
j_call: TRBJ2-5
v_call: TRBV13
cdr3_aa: CASSLRVYGGGVETQYF

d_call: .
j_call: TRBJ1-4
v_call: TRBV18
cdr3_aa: CASSDGTNNEKLFF

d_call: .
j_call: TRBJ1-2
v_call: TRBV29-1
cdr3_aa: CSASRGGSYGYTF

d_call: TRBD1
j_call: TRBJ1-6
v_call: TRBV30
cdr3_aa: CARRAGGDSPLHF

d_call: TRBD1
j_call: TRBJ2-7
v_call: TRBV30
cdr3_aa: CAWGTGSSYEQYF

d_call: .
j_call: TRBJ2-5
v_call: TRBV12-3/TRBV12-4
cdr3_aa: CASTPWSEETQYF

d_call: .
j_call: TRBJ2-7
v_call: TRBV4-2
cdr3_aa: CASSSRDKAYEQYF

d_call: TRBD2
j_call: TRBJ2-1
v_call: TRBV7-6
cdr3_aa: CASSLGTSGRAHNEQFF

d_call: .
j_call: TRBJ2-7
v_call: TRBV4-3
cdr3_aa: CASSQDGDGSDEQYF

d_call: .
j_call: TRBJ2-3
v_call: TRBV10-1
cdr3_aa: CASSESRGSADTQYF

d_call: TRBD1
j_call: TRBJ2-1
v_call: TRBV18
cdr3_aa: CASSRETGDNEQFF

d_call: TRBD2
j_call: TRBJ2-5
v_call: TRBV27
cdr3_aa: CASSSASGMETQYF

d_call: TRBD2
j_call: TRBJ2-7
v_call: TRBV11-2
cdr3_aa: CASSLDFEYGTSVSYEQYF

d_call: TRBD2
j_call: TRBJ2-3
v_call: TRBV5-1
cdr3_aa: CASSWGTSGTDTQYF

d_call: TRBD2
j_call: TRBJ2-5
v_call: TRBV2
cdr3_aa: CASRGTSGSAETQYF

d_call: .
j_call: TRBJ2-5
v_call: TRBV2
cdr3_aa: CASRGWRGETQYF

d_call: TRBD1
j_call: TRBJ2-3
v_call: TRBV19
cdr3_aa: CASSIRPPGQGAQDTQYF

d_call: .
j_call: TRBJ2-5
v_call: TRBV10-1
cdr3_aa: CASSRQVQETQYF

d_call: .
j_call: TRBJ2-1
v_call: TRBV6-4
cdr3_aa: CASTPQGNEQFF